This TCR beta chain was profiled in a study of human T cells and chemical hapten exposure. Overall study context: Each week of the roughly 26-week study, patients had diphenylcyclopropenone applied to the scalp.

Time point in this sample: patch test 2, 6 weeks after DPC sensitization. As to treatment: therapeutic diphenylcyclopropenone sensitization with weekly scalp DPC. Donors were 18 to 70-year-old alopecia patients suitable for DPC. Germline CDR1 SGDLS, CDR2 YYNGEE. V lost 3 bases and J lost 0; bases outside the gene matches: 3. CDR3 length: 14 residues. Study-wide results and limits: Donors were affected by alopecia, so their immune reaction might vary from that of healthy individuals.

In TCRdb, the RACE reads were re-called with MiXCR into one record per CDR3 protein. The sample shows 110,000 or so distinct CDR3 sequences, roughly a tenth of them seen only once. As for this clonotype: What it binds is unknown.

The material sequenced was whole blood, taken in connection with sensitization to the hapten diphenylcyclopropenone (DPC). The receptor was isolated from a middle-aged woman with alopecia areata. Some clones in this sample may be carry-over from other donors' samples. The chain links TRBV9 to TRBJ2-7; TRBD1 matches at 7 bases. CDR3 sequence (DNA): TGTGCCAGCAGCGCACAGGGGCTCTCCTACGAGCAGTACTTC. It codes for CASSAQGLSYEQYF.